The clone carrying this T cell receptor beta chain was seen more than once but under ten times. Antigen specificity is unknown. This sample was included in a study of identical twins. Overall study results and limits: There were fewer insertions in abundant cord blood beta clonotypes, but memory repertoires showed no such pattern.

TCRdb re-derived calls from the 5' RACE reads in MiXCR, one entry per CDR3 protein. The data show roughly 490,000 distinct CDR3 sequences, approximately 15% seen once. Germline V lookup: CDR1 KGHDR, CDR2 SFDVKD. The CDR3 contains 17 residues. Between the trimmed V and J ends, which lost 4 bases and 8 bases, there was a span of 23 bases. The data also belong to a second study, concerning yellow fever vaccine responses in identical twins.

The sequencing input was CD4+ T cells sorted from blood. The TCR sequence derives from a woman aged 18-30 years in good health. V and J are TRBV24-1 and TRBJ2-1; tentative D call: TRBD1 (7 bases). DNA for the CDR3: TGTGCCACCAGTGACCGACCTAACAGGGGAGGTAAGGATGAGCAGTTCTTC. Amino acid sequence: CATSDRPNRGGKDEQFF.